Each of the 31 T cell receptor beta chains below was sequenced from the same sample in a study of identical twins. MiXCR, applied by TCRdb to the 5' RACE reads, yields one record per CDR3 protein. The data show over 600,000 distinct CDR3 sequences, 21% seen once. A further study also used this sample, focusing on T cells expressing NK-cell markers.

Sequencing was done on a sample of PBMCs. These TCRs come from a young woman in good health.

This sequence joins TRBV20-1 and TRBJ2-3; 11 positions match TRBD2. Germline assignment: CDR1 DFQATT and CDR2 SNEGSKA (reference sequence). This CDR3 region has 13 residues. The ends lost 5 bases at V and 7 bases at J; junction bases unmatched: 5. The DNA for the CDR3 is TGCAGTGCTGATAGCGGGGGGGTCTATACGCAGTATTTT. Protein sequence: CSADSGGVYTQYF.

The chain joins TRBV24-1 to TRBJ2-3; D not certain. CDR3 size: 15 residues. Trimming took 9 bases from V and 6 from J, leaving 21 bases between them. Germline lookup yields CDR1 KGHDR and CDR2 SFDVKD. CDR3 protein: CATQDLPTIFDTQYF. The CDR3 DNA reads as TGTGCCACCCAGGACCTACCGACCATATTTGATACGCAGTATTTT.

This clonotype turned up a few times. V and J are TRBV5-1 and TRBJ2-2, with D possibly TRBD2 on 5 matching bases. V was shortened by 1 base and J by 5 bases, with 15 bases between the two germline ends. The CDR3 runs 16 residues. In germline, CDR1 is SGHRS, CDR2 YFSETQ. The CDR3 is CASSLSPAVGTGELFF. The CDR3 DNA sequence: TGCGCCAGCAGCTTGAGTCCAGCGGTGGGGACCGGGGAGCTGTTTTTT.

This clonotype showed up just a few times. V usage is TRBV12-3 or TRBV12-4 and J usage is TRBJ2-3, with 9 bases lining up with TRBD1. This CDR3 spans 11 amino acids. The ends lost 6 bases at V and 14 bases at J; junction bases unmatched: 6. In nucleotides, the CDR3 is TGTGCCAGCAGACAGGGGGCGCGATGGTATTTT. Encoded protein: CASRQGARWYF.

This clonotype has more than one count but fewer than ten. The chain has TRBV10-3 and TRBJ2-3, with TRBD2 matching over 10 bases. CDR3 size: 15 residues. The V segment lost 5 bases and the J segment 4 bases; nucleotides outside the gene matches: 6. Germline lookup yields CDR1 ENHRY and CDR2 SYGVKD. CDR3 amino acids: CAISNIAGGADTQYF. Here the CDR3 DNA reads TGTGCCATCAGTAACATAGCGGGGGGCGCAGATACGCAGTATTTT.

This clonotype was seen repeatedly, ten times or more. The V call is TRBV12-3 or TRBV12-4, the J call TRBJ2-2, with 7 bases fitting TRBD1. V shed 5 bases and J 3 bases; nucleotides not matched to a gene: 3. The CDR3 has 14 residues. CDR3 amino acids: CASSTGTDTGELFF. The DNA of the CDR3 is TGTGCCAGCAGTACCGGGACAGACACCGGGGAGCTGTTTTTT.

V gene TRBV6-5 combines with J gene TRBJ2-7, with 7 bases lining up with TRBD2. CDR3 length equals 15 residues. J was trimmed by 2 bases and V by 0 bases; bases with no gene match: 4. Germline V gene sequence: CDR1 MNHEY, CDR2 SVGAGI. This CDR3 reads CASSYSGRETYEQYF. The CDR3 DNA sequence: TGTGCCAGCAGTTACTCGGGGAGGGAGACCTACGAGCAGTACTTC.

This clonotype appeared many times. The rearrangement links TRBV7-3 to TRBJ2-7; 7 positions agree with TRBD2. The junction had 4 bases not matched to a gene; V was cut back by 7 bases and J by 1 base. This CDR3 region has 13 residues. Germline V gives CDR1 SGHTA, CDR2 FQGTGA. CDR3 nucleotides: TGTGCCAGCACCCCGGGGGGATCCTACGAGCAGTACTTC. Translation gives CASTPGGSYEQYF.

This clonotype was observed a few times. The CDR3, as DNA: TGTGCCAGCAGTTTAGATGCGGGGTTGCGTCAGCCCCAGCATTTT. Encoded protein: CASSLDAGLRQPQHF. The rearrangement links TRBV12-3 or TRBV12-4 to TRBJ1-5; D gene uncertain. CDR3 length: 15 residues. V was clipped by 1 base and J by 6 bases, with 13 bases between them.

The rearrangement joins TRBV20-1 to TRBJ2-1; 11 bases align to TRBD1. The germline CDR1 and CDR2 sequences are DFQATT and SNEGSKA (reference sequence). Unmatched junction bases numbered 7, after V lost 5 bases and J lost 10 bases. The CDR3 is 13 residues long. The CDR3 nucleotides read TGCAGTGCTTTCCGGGACAGGGGGGGGGAGCAGTTCTTC. Translating it yields CSAFRDRGGEQFF.

The chain uses TRBV5-1 and TRBJ2-7, with a possible D match to TRBD2 (5 bases). CDR1 and CDR2 from the germline V gene are SGHRS and YFSETQ. V lost 0 bases to trimming and J lost 6 bases, with 13 bases between them. The CDR3 consists of 14 residues. The CDR3 DNA follows: TGCGCCAGCAGCTTGGATCCGGGGAACGGCGAGCAGTACTTC. This encodes CASSLDPGNGEQYF. The complete variable domain, with remaining parts taken from reference TRBV5-1 and TRBJ2-7, reads KAGVTQTPRYLIKTRGQQVTLSCSPISGHRSVSWYQQTPGQGLQFLFEYFSETQRNKGNFPGRFSGRQFSNSRSEMNVSTLELGDSALYLCASSLDPGNGEQYFGPGTRLTVT.

This clonotype has only a few counts. This chain uses TRBV20-1 with TRBJ2-1; D remains ambiguous. The CDR3 sequence is 12 residues long. Trimming took off 8 bases at V and 0 bases at J, with 8 bases between the two ends. Per germline, CDR1 DFQATT and CDR2 SNEGSKA (reference sequence). Here the CDR3 DNA reads TGCAGTTCTACGAGCTCCTACAATGAGCAGTTCTTC. Translating it yields CSSTSSYNEQFF.

The chain links TRBV2 to TRBJ1-2, with a tentative D call TRBD1 (6 bases). V shed 3 bases and J shed 2 bases, with 10 bases lying between them. The CDR3 extends over 14 amino acids. Per the germline V gene, CDR1 is SNHLY and CDR2 is FYNNEI. Here the CDR3 reads CASSDQGLNYGYTF. The CDR3 DNA reads as TGTGCCAGCAGTGACCAGGGGTTAAACTATGGCTACACCTTC.

Ten or more counts support this clonotype. The rearrangement joins TRBV12-3 or TRBV12-4 to TRBJ1-3; D gene unclear. V was pared by 6 bases and J by 9 bases, with 9 bases between. The CDR3 covers 11 residues. DNA for the CDR3: TGTGCCAGCAGCCCCGTGACCACCATATATTTT. This gives the protein CASSPVTTIYF.

In this sample, this clonotype turned up a few times. The V call is TRBV12-3 or TRBV12-4, the J call TRBJ1-2, with D uncertain. CDR3 size: 16 residues. V lost 2 bases to trimming and J lost 2 bases, with 15 bases between them. This CDR3 reads CASSLRSSEVNYGYTF. CDR3 nucleotide sequence: TGTGCCAGCAGTTTAAGGTCATCCGAAGTAAACTATGGCTACACCTTC.

This clonotype has a handful of counts. V is TRBV20-1 and J is TRBJ1-1, with D possibly matching TRBD1 (5 bases). The CDR3 covers 12 residues. Trimming pared 8 bases from V and 1 base from J, leaving 11 bases between. Per germline, CDR1 DFQATT and CDR2 SNEGSKA (reference sequence). CDR3 DNA: TGCAGTCCTGCAGGGTGGAACACTGAAGCTTTCTTT. Residues: CSPAGWNTEAFF.

This chain joins TRBV5-1 and TRBJ2-7; TRBD1 matches at 9 bases. V lost 0 bases and J lost 2; bases outside the gene matches: 6. Germline values: CDR1 SGHRS, CDR2 YFSETQ. The CDR3 is made up of 16 amino acids. The CDR3 DNA sequence: TGCGCCAGCAGCTTGGGTCGGGACAGGGTGACCTACGAGCAGTACTTC. Its translation is CASSLGRDRVTYEQYF.

This clonotype was picked up a small number of times. This chain uses TRBV12-3 or TRBV12-4 with TRBJ1-6; D call uncertain. The CDR3 runs 12 residues. V shed 6 bases and J shed 9 bases, with 9 bases lying between them. The CDR3 reads CASSGDRSPLHF. Written as DNA, the CDR3 is TGTGCCAGCAGCGGGGATCGTTCACCCCTCCACTTT.

This clonotype appeared once. The chain joins TRBV5-1 to TRBJ2-3; no reliable D call. The germline V gene has CDR1 SGHRS and CDR2 YFSETQ. The CDR3 loop spans 12 amino acids. Deletions cut 1 base from V and 8 bases from J, with 8 bases between. The CDR3 bases are TGCGCCAGCAGCTTGCCGGCTTTTACGCAGTATTTT. Translating it yields CASSLPAFTQYF. The complete variable domain, with remaining parts taken from reference TRBV5-1 and TRBJ2-3, reads KAGVTQTPRYLIKTRGQQVTLSCSPISGHRSVSWYQQTPGQGLQFLFEYFSETQRNKGNFPGRFSGRQFSNSRSEMNVSTLELGDSALYLCASSLPAFTQYFGPGTRLTVL.

The CDR3 region is CASRDPHDPQGGNEQFF. In nucleotides, the CDR3 is TGTGCCAGCAGAGACCCCCACGACCCACAGGGGGGCAATGAGCAGTTCTTC. This chain connects TRBV7-9 to TRBJ2-1; 8 bases map to TRBD1. J was trimmed by 6 bases and V by 6 bases; bases with no gene match: 16. This CDR3 has 17 amino acids. The V gene's germline CDR1 is SEHNR and CDR2 FQNEAQ (reference sequence). The full variable domain, with the rest looked up from reference TRBV7-9 and TRBJ2-1, is DTGVSQNPRHKITKRGQNVTFRCDPISEHNRLYWYRQTLGQGPEFLTYFQNEAQLEKSRLLSDRFSAERPKGSFSTLEIQRTEQGDSAMYLCASRDPHDPQGGNEQFFGPGTRLTVL.

The chain has TRBV12-3 or TRBV12-4 and TRBJ1-4; 8 bases fit TRBD1. With 5 bases clipped from V and 8 bases from J, the junction kept 4 bases outside the gene matches. The CDR3 totals 13 residues. The CDR3 sequence: CASSSRTGEKLFF. The CDR3 DNA sequence: TGTGCCAGCAGTAGCCGGACAGGGGAAAAACTGTTTTTT.

This clonotype was seen a single time. The V gene is TRBV11-2, the J gene TRBJ2-3; TRBD1 matches 11 bases. The germline CDR1 and CDR2 sequences are SGHAT and FQNNGV. The CDR3 consists of 15 residues. Unmatched junction bases numbered 5, after V lost 4 bases and J lost 5 bases. The CDR3 protein is CASSSLDRGRDTQYF. The DNA of the CDR3 is TGTGCCAGCAGCTCACTGGACAGGGGGCGAGATACGCAGTATTTT.

This clonotype was observed a single time. The chain couples TRBV2 to TRBJ2-5; the D gene could be TRBD1 or TRBD2 (6 bases each). Germline V gene data show CDR1 as SNHLY and CDR2 as FYNNEI. V was pared by 8 bases and J by 4 bases, with 23 bases between. The CDR3 consists of 16 residues. The CDR3 region has the DNA TGTGCCAGCCTTCGGGGGCTCCGGGGAGGAGGAGAGACCCAGTACTTC. Translating it yields CASLRGLRGGGETQYF. Full variable domain (rest looked up from reference TRBV2 and TRBJ2-5): EPEVTQTPSHQVTQMGQEVILRCVPISNHLYFYWYRQILGQKVEFLVSFYNNEISEKSEIFDDQFSVERPDGSNFTLKIRSTKLEDSAMYFCASLRGLRGGGETQYFGPGTRLLVL.

This clonotype was seen more than once but under ten times. This chain joins TRBV6-2 or TRBV6-3 and TRBJ2-3, with 10 bases that match TRBD2. Germline values: CDR1 MNHEY, CDR2 SVGEGT. The CDR3 runs 15 residues. Germline trimming cut 8 bases from V and 6 bases from J; bases unmatched to any gene: 11. The CDR3 is CASLNSGRMSDTQYF. CDR3 DNA sequence: TGTGCCAGCCTCAATAGCGGGAGGATGTCGGATACGCAGTATTTT.

CDR3: CASSLFQTTEAFF. In DNA form, the CDR3 reads TGTGCCAGCAGTTTATTCCAAACAACTGAAGCTTTCTTT. This sequence joins TRBV27 and TRBJ1-1; D not resolved. Germline lookup yields CDR1 MNHEY and CDR2 SMNVEV (reference sequence). CDR3 length: 13 residues. Trimming left V 1 base short and J 5 bases short, with 8 bases between.

The chain links TRBV12-3 or TRBV12-4 to TRBJ1-3, with TRBD1 matching over 7 bases. The CDR3 loop spans 16 amino acids. The junction had 9 bases not matched to a gene; V was cut back by 7 bases and J by 0 bases. This chain's CDR3 is CASTLGGTASGNTIYF. Written as DNA, the CDR3 is TGTGCCAGCACCCTAGGAGGGACAGCCTCTGGAAACACCATATATTTT.

The genes are TRBV20-1 and TRBJ2-2; no definite D call. Germline lookup yields CDR1 DFQATT and CDR2 SNEGSKA (reference sequence). CDR3 length: 12 residues. In DNA form, the CDR3 reads TGCAGCTATAAGGCCTGGGCCGGGGAGCTGTTTTTT. Translated: CSYKAWAGELFF.

This clonotype was detected ten times or more. This chain uses TRBV20-1 with TRBJ2-1; 12 bases are a match to TRBD2. V was pared by 8 bases and J by 9 bases, with 11 bases of the junction left unmatched. Germline lookup yields CDR1 DFQATT and CDR2 SNEGSKA (reference sequence). The CDR3 spans 14 residues. DNA for the CDR3: TGCAGTACGGCGGGGCTAGCGGGAGGGTCTGAGCAGTTCTTC. Encoded protein: CSTAGLAGGSEQFF.

This clonotype was observed a handful of times. V and J are TRBV10-1 and TRBJ2-1; D may correspond to TRBD1 or TRBD2 (6 bases each). Germline V CDR1 and CDR2: WNHNN, SYGVQD (reference sequence). Trimming took off 1 base at V and 8 bases at J, with 12 bases between the two ends. This CDR3 is built from 14 residues. CDR3: CASSELRGVDEQFF. Here the CDR3 DNA reads TGCGCCAGCAGTGAGTTAAGGGGGGTCGATGAGCAGTTCTTC.

Only a few counts were recorded for this clonotype. V usage is TRBV20-1 and J usage is TRBJ2-1; TRBD2 matches 7 bases. Per germline, CDR1 DFQATT and CDR2 SNEGSKA (reference sequence). The CDR3 covers 14 residues. V lost 4 bases and J lost 6; bases outside the gene matches: 9. The CDR3, as DNA: TGCAGTGCTAAACGGGCTAGCGGCCTCAATGAGCAGTTCTTC. Its translation is CSAKRASGLNEQFF.

A few counts support this clonotype. The CDR3 nucleotides are TGCGCCAGCAGCCGGGACAGGGGCCAGCCCCAGCATTTT. It encodes CASSRDRGQPQHF. V is TRBV5-1 and J is TRBJ1-5; 10 positions agree with TRBD1. Germline V gene lookup returns CDR1 SGHRS and CDR2 YFSETQ. Trimming cost V 4 bases and J 7 bases; bases outside gene matches: 2. This CDR3 spans 13 amino acids.